Detailed here is one TCR beta chain. Sequencing was performed with immunoSEQ multiplex PCR; in TCRdb, only in-frame clones are kept and a portion is missing. Among some 110,000 clones listed, around 93% were seen once. Deletions cut 3 bases from V and 4 bases from J, with 12 bases between. The CDR3 runs 14 residues. Germline V gene lookup returns CDR1 MDHEN and CDR2 SYDVKM. The sample comes from a study of OX40 agonist ivuxolimab in advanced cancers. The wider study: Three individuals attained partial responses, comprising one hepatocellular carcinoma case and two cutaneous melanoma cases.

Specimen: CD4+ or CD8+ T cells sorted from blood, collected in a trial of the OX40 agonist ivuxolimab. The TCR originated in an adult with an advanced solid tumor such as melanoma, head and neck, liver or kidney cancer. This rearrangement joins TRBV28 to TRBJ1-2; D is undetermined. CDR3 nucleotides: TGTGCCAGCAGTTTGGATCCGGGTTCCTATGGCTACACCTTC. It is translated as CASSLDPGSYGYTF.